The sequence of this T cell receptor (beta chain) was determined in a study of regulatory T cells in long-lasting Graves disease. Time point given: newly diagnosed GD, antithyroid drugs for less than 3 months. PBMC-extracted RNA yielded the TCR library. TCR beta libraries were built with iRepertoire HTBI primers and Arm-PCR of CDR3 regions. TCRdb re-called the multiplex PCR reads through MiXCR, storing one row per CDR3 protein. The repertoire holds roughly 510,000 distinct CDR3 sequences, with more than 15% as singletons. This clonotype was seen ten or more times. The CDR3 consists of 17 residues. The V segment lost 1 base and the J segment 8 bases; nucleotides outside the gene matches: 9. CDR1 is LGHDT and CDR2 is YNNKEL in the germline V gene (reference sequence). The sample also formed part of further work on T cells in Graves' hyperthyroidism and ophthalmopathy.

This receptor was obtained from a man between 18 and 35 years old with Graves disease. The sample here was peripheral blood mononuclear cells (PBMCs), taken at new diagnosis, from a patient treated with antithyroid drugs. The chain recombines TRBV3-1 with TRBJ2-1; 12 nucleotides match TRBD2. The CDR3 sequence is CASSQGTRLAGAHEQFF. In DNA, the CDR3 is TGTGCCAGCAGCCAAGGAACCCGACTAGCGGGAGCCCATGAGCAGTTCTTC.